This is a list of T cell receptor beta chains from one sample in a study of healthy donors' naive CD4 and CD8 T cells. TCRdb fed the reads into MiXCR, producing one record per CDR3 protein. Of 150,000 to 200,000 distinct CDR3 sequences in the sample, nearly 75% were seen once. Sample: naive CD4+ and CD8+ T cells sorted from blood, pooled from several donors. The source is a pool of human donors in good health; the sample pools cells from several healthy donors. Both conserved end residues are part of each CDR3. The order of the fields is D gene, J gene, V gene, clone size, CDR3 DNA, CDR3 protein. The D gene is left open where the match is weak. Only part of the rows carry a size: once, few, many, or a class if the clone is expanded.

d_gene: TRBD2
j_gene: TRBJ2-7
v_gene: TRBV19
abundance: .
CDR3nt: TGTGCCAGTAGTAAGGACCAGCTAGCGGCGACCTACGAGCAGTACTTC
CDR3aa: CASSKDQLAATYEQYF

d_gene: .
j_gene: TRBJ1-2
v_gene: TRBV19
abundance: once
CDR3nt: TGTGCCAGTAGCCACCGGGACACCGAGACCATTAACTATGGCTACACCTTC
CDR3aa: CASSHRDTETINYGYTF

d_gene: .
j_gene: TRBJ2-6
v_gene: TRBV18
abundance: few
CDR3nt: TGTGCCAGCTCACCACAGGGTTCTGGGGCCAACGTCCTGACTTTC
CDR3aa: CASSPQGSGANVLTF

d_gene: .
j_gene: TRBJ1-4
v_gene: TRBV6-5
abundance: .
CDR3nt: TGTGCCAGCAGTCTACGAACGGGCCTTAATGAAAAACTGTTTTTT
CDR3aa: CASSLRTGLNEKLFF

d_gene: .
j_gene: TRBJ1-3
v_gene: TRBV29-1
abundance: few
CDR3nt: TGCAGCGTTGTCGGGGATGGAAACACCATATATTTT
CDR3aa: CSVVGDGNTIYF

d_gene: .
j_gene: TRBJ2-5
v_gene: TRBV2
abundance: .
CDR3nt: TGTGCCAGCAGCCCAATTACAGACCCGTTATCTGGAGGAGAGACCCAGTACTTC
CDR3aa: CASSPITDPLSGGETQYF

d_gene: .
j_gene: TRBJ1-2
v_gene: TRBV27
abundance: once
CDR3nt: TGTGCCAACCCGGACGGCAACTATGGCTACACCTTC
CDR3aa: CANPDGNYGYTF

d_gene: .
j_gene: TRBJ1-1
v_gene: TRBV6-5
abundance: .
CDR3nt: TGTGCCAGCAGTTATACACGGTTGAACACTGAAGCTTTCTTT
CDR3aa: CASSYTRLNTEAFF

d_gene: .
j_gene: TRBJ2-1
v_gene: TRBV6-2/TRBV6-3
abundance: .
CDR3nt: TGTGCCAGCAGTTATACACCAGCTAGCGCCAGCTCCTACAATGAGCAGTTCTTC
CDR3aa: CASSYTPASASSYNEQFF

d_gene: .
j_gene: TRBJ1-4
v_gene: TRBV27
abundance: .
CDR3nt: TGTGCCAGCAGCCTAACAGGGTATAATGAAAAACTGTTTTTT
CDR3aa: CASSLTGYNEKLFF

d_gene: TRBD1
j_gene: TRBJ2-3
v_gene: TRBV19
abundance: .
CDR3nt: TGTGCCAGCGCCGGGACAGGAAACGTCGCGCAGTATTTT
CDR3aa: CASAGTGNVAQYF

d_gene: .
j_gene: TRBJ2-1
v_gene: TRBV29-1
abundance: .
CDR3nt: TGCAGCGTTCCCGGTCATGAGCAGTTCTTC
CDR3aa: CSVPGHEQFF

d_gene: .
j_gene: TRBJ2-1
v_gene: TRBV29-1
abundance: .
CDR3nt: TGCAGCGTTGAAAGCCTAGGTCAGGGGGAGCAGTTCTTC
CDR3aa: CSVESLGQGEQFF

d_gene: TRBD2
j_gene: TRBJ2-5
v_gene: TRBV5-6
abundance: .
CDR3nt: TGTGCCAGCGTGGCTAGCGGGGCGGAGGCCCAGTACTTC
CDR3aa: CASVASGAEAQYF

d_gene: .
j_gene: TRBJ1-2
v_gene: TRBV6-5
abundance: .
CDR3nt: TGTGCCAGCAGCTACGTTAGTTGGAGCGGCTACACCTTC
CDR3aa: CASSYVSWSGYTF

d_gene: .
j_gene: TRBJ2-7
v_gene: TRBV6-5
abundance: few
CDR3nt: TGTGCCAGCAGTTACTCGGTAGGGCGGGTGTCCTACGAGCAGTACTTC
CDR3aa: CASSYSVGRVSYEQYF

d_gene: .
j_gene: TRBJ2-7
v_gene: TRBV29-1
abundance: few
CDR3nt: TGCAGCGTTGATGGTGGTGGGATATACGAGCAGTACTTC
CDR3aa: CSVDGGGIYEQYF

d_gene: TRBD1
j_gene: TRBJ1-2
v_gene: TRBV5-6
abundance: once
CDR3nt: TGTGCCAGCAGCTATGGGACAGGGGATACCTATGGCTACACCTTC
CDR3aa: CASSYGTGDTYGYTF

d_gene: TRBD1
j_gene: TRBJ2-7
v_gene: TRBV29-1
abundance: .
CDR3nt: TGCAGCGTTGAACTCGACAGGGGGAACTACGAGCAGTACTTC
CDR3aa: CSVELDRGNYEQYF

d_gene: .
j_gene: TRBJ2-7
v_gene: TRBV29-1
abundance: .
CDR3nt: TGCAGCGTTGAAGACCCCTTAGCCGGGGCCCGCTACGAGCAGTACTTC
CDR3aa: CSVEDPLAGARYEQYF

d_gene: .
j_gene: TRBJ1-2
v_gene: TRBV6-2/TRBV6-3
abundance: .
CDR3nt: TGTGCCAGCAGCTCAGACGCAGGGGTTGGTGGCTACACCTTC
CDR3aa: CASSSDAGVGGYTF

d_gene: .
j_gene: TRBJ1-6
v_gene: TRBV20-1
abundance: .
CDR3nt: TGCAGTGCTAGGTCCCCAACAGGGTACTCACCCCTCCACTTT
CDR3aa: CSARSPTGYSPLHF

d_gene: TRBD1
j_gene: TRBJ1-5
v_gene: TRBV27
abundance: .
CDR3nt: TGTGCCAGCAGTCCCTCCTCGGGACAGAAGGCTCAGCCCCAGCATTTT
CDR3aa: CASSPSSGQKAQPQHF

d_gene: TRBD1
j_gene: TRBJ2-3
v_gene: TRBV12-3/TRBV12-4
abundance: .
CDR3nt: TGTGCCAGCCTCCGGGACAGGTTTGTCGGTACAGATACGCAGTATTTT
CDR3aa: CASLRDRFVGTDTQYF

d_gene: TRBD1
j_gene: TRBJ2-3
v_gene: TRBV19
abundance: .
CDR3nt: TGTGCCAGTAGTTCCACAGGGGCGGATACGCAGTATTTT
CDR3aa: CASSSTGADTQYF